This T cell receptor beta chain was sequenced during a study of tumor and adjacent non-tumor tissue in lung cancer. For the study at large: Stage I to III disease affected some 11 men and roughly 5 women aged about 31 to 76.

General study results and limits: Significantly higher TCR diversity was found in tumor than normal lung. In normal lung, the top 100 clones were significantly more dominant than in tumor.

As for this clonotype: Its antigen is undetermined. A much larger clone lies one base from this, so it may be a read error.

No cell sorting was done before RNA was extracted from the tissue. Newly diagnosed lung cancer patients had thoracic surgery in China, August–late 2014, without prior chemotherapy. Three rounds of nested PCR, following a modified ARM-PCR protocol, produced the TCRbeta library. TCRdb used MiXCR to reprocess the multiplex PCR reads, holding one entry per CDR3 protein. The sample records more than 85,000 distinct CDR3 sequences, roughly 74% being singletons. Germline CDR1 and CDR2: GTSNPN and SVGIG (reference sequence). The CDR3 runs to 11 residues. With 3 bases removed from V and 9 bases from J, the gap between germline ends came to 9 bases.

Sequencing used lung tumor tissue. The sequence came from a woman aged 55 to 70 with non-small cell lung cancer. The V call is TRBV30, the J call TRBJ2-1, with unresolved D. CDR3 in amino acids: CAWSEYGEQFF. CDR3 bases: TGTGCCTGGAGCGAGTATGGTGAGCAGTTCTTC.